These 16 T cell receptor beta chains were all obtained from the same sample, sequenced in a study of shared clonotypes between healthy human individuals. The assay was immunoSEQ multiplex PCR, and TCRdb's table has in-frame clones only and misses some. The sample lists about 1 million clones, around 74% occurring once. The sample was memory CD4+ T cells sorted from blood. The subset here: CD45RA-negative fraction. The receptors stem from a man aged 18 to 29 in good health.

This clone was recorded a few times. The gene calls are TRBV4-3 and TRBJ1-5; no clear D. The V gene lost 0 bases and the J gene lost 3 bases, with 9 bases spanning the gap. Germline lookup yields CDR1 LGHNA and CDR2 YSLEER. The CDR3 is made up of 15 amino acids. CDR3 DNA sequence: TGCGCCAGCAGCCAAGATCACAGTCTCAATCAGCCCCAGCATTTT. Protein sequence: CASSQDHSLNQPQHF.

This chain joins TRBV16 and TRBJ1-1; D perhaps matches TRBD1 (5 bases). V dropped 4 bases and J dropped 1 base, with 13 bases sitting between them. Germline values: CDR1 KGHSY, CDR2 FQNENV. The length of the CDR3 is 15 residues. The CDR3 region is CASSPPGQQNTEAFF. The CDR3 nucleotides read TGTGCCAGCAGCCCCCCGGGGCAGCAGAACACTGAAGCTTTCTTT.

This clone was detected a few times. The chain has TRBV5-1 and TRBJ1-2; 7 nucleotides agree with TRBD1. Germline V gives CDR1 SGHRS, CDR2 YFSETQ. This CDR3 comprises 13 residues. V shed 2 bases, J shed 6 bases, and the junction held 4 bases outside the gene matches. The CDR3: CASSFSGGHGYTF. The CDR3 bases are TGCGCCAGCAGCTTCTCAGGGGGGCATGGCTACACCTTC.

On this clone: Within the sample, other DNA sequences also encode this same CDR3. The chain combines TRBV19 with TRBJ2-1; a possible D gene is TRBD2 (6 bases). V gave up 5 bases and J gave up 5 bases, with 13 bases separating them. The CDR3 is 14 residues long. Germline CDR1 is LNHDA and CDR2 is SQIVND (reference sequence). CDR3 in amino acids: CASSSTGTHNEQFF. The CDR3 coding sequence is TGTGCCAGTAGTTCCACCGGGACTCACAATGAGCAGTTCTTC. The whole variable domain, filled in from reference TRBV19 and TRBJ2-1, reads DGGITQSPKYLFRKEGQNVTLSCEQNLNHDAMYWYRQDPGQGLRLIYYSQIVNDFQKGDIAEGYSVSREKKESFPLTVTSAQKNPTAFYLCASSSTGTHNEQFFGPGTRLTVL.

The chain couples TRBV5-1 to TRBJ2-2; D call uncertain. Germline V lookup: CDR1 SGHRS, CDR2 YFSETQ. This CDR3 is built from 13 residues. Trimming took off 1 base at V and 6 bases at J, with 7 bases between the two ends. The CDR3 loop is CASSLLSAGELFF. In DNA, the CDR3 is TGCGCCAGCAGCTTGTTGTCGGCCGGGGAGCTGTTTTTT.

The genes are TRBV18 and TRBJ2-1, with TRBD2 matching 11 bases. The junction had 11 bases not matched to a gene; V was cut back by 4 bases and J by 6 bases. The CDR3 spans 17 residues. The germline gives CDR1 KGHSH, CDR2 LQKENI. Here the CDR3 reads CASSQLEPGLAGNEQFF. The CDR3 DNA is TGTGCCAGCTCACAACTCGAACCCGGACTAGCGGGCAATGAGCAGTTCTTC.

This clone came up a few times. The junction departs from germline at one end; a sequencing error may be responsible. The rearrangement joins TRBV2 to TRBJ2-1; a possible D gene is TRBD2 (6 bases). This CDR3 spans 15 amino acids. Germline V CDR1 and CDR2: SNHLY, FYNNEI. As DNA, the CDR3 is TGTGCCAGCAGAGAAGCTTGGACTACCTACAATGAGCAGTTCTTC. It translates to CASREAWTTYNEQFF.

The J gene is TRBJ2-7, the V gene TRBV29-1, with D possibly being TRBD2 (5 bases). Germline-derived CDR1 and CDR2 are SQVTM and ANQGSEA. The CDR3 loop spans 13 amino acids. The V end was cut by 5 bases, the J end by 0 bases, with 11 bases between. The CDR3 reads CSVSEGYSYEQYF. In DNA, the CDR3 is TGCAGCGTTTCCGAGGGTTACTCCTACGAGCAGTACTTC.

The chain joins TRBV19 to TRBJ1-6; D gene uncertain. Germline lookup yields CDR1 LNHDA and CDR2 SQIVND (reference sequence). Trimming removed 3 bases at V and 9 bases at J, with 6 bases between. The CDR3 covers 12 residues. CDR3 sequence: CASSILASPLHF. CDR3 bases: TGTGCCAGTAGTATTCTCGCTTCACCCCTCCACTTT.

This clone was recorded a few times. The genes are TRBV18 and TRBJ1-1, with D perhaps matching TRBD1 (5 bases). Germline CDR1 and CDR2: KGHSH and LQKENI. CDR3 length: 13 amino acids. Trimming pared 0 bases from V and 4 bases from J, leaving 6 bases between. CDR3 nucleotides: TGTGCCAGCTCACCACCAGGGACCACTGAAGCTTTCTTT. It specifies CASSPPGTTEAFF.

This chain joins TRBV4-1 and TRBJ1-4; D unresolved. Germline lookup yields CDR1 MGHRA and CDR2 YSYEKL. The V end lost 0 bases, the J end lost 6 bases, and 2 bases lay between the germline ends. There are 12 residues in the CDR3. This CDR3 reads CASSQDDEKLFF. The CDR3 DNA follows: TGCGCCAGCAGCCAAGACGATGAAAAACTGTTTTTT.

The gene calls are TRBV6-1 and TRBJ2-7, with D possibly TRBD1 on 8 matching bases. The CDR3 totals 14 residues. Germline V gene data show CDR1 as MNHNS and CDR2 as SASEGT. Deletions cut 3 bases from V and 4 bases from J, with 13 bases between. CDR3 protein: CASSDEQGGYEQYF. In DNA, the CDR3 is TGTGCCAGCAGTGACGAACAGGGGGGGTACGAGCAGTACTTC.

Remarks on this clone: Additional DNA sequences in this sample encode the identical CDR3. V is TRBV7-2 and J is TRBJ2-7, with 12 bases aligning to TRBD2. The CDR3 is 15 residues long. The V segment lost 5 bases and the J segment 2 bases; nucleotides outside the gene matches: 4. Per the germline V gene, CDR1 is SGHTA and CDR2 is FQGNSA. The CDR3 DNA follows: TGTGCCAGCAGCCCATGGACTAGCGGGGCCTACGAGCAGTACTTC. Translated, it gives CASSPWTSGAYEQYF.

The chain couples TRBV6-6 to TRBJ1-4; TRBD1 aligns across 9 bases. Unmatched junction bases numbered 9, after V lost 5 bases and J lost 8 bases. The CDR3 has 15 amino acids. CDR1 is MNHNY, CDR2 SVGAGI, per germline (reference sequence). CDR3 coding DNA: TGTGCCAGCAGTGATACAGGACAGGGGAGAGAAAAACTGTTTTTT. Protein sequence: CASSDTGQGREKLFF.

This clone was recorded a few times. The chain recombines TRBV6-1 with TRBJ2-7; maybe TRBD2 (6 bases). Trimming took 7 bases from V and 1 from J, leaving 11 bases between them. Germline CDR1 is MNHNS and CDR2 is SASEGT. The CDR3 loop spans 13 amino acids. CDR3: CASTRGTSYEQYF. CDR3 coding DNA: TGTGCCAGCACGCGGGGCACATCCTACGAGCAGTACTTC.

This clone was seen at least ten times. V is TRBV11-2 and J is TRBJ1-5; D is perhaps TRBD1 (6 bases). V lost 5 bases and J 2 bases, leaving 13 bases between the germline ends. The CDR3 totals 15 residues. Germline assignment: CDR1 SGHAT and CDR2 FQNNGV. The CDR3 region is CASSTTGLGNQPQHF. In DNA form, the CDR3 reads TGTGCCAGCAGCACAACAGGGTTAGGCAATCAGCCCCAGCATTTT. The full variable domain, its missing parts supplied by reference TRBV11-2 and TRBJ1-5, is EAGVAQSPRYKIIEKRQSVAFWCNPISGHATLYWYQQILGQGPKLLIQFQNNGVVDDSQLPKDRFSAERLKGVDSTLKIQPAKLEDSAVYLCASSTTGLGNQPQHFGDGTRLSIL.